Shown below are 26 T cell receptor beta chains from a single sample sequenced in a study of T cell responses to AZD1222 COVID-19 vaccine. Measured with immunoSEQ multiplex PCR; TCRdb has only the in-frame clones, and not every one. The table records 100,000 to 150,000 clones, approximately 89% of them present only once. Sequenced material: peripheral blood, taken on day 0 of AZD1222 vaccination. These receptors came from an adult in good health.

The genes are TRBV9 and TRBJ2-2; TRBD2 might be the D (6 bases). The length of the CDR3 is 14 residues. The ends were cut back, 5 bases at V and 4 bases at J, with 12 bases in the middle. Germline V CDR1 and CDR2: SGDLS, YYNGEE. For the CDR3, the DNA is TGTGCCAGCAGATACGGGACTTCCACCGGGGAGCTGTTTTTT. Translating it yields CASRYGTSTGELFF.

The genes are TRBV3-1 (or the pseudogene TRBV3-2) and TRBJ1-5; D gene uncertain. The CDR3 has 13 amino acids. Germline V gene lookup returns CDR1 LGHDT and CDR2 YNNKEL (reference sequence). Trimming took 5 bases from V and 1 from J, leaving 6 bases between them. The CDR3 protein is CASSWESNQPQHF. Written as DNA, the CDR3 is TGTGCCAGCAGCTGGGAAAGCAATCAGCCCCAGCATTTT.

In this sample, this clone turned up a few times. The CDR3 loop is CASSFEQGPYEQYF. Written as DNA, the CDR3 is TGTGCCAGCAGTTTCGAACAGGGGCCCTACGAGCAGTACTTC. The chain has TRBV27 and TRBJ2-7, with 7 bases matching TRBD1. There are 14 residues in the CDR3. The J segment lost 2 bases and the V segment lost 3 bases, leaving 4 bases of the junction unmatched. From germline, CDR1 is MNHEY and CDR2 SMNVEV (reference sequence).

The V and J genes are TRBV6-4 and TRBJ1-6; D unclear. CDR1 is MRHNA and CDR2 is SNTAGT in the germline V gene. Deletions cut 0 bases from V and 13 bases from J, with 16 bases between. CDR3 size: 15 residues. CDR3 sequence reads: CASSDSRRAESPLHF. Here the CDR3 DNA reads TGTGCCAGCAGTGACTCGAGGAGGGCAGAGTCCCCCCTCCACTTT.

The gene calls are TRBV27 and TRBJ2-7; D possibly corresponds to TRBD2 (6 bases). CDR3 length equals 15 residues. Trimming shortened V by 0 bases and J by 2 bases, and 11 bases separated the two germline ends. Germline CDR1 is MNHEY and CDR2 is SMNVEV (reference sequence). CDR3 sequence: CASSLSKAGPYEQYF. The CDR3 DNA reads as TGTGCCAGCAGTTTATCGAAGGCGGGACCCTACGAGCAGTACTTC.

In this sample, this clone turned up once. The chain links TRBV3-1 (or the pseudogene TRBV3-2) to TRBJ2-3; D ambiguous. The CDR3 has 12 residues. CDR1 and CDR2 from the germline V gene are LGHDT and YNNKEL (reference sequence). V was trimmed by 2 bases and J by 3 bases, leaving 3 bases between them. For the CDR3, the DNA is TGTGCCAGCAGCCAACGAACAGATACGCAGTATTTT. Protein sequence: CASSQRTDTQYF.

This chain joins TRBV27 and TRBJ2-1; D gene unclear. CDR1 is MNHEY and CDR2 is SMNVEV in the germline V gene (reference sequence). The CDR3 runs 14 residues. Trimming took 1 base from V and 6 from J, leaving 10 bases between them. CDR3 nucleotide sequence: TGTGCCAGCAGTTTATTAGGAAGTGGCAATGAGCAGTTCTTC. It yields the protein CASSLLGSGNEQFF.

The gene calls are TRBV28 and TRBJ1-2; the D is unclear. The CDR3 sequence is 12 residues long. Trimming left V 1 base short and J 0 bases short, with 0 bases between. CDR1 is MDHEN and CDR2 is SYDVKM in the germline V gene. The CDR3 DNA sequence: TGTGCCAGCAGTTTATCTAACTATGGCTACACCTTC. Translated: CASSLSNYGYTF.

This chain uses TRBV11-2 with TRBJ2-1, with 7 bases aligning to TRBD1. Germline values: CDR1 SGHAT, CDR2 FQNNGV. CDR3 length: 15 residues. After removal of 3 bases from V and 0 bases from J, the junction contained 2 bases not matched to a gene. The CDR3 is CASSFRDSSYNEQFF. The DNA for the CDR3 is TGTGCCAGCAGCTTCCGGGACAGCTCCTACAATGAGCAGTTCTTC.

V gene TRBV12-3 or TRBV12-4 combines with J gene TRBJ1-2; D ambiguous. Trimming left V 6 bases short and J 7 bases short, with 12 bases between. CDR3 size: 12 residues. CDR3 protein: CASSPVEGGYTF. The CDR3 coding sequence is TGTGCCAGCAGCCCAGTGGAGGGTGGCTACACCTTC.

This clone was counted a single time. CDR3 residues: CASSRQGVWGWVFF. CDR3 sequence (DNA): TGTGCCAGCAGTCGACAGGGTGTGTGGGGGTGGGTGTTTTTT. V gene TRBV28 combines with J gene TRBJ1-4; 7 bases are shared with TRBD1. CDR3 length: 14 residues. The J segment lost 15 bases and the V segment lost 5 bases, leaving 15 bases of the junction unmatched. Germline-derived CDR1 and CDR2 are MDHEN and SYDVKM. The entire variable domain, with the rest obtained from reference TRBV28 and TRBJ1-4, is as follows: DVKVTQSSRYLVKRTGEKVFLECVQDMDHENMFWYRQDPGLGLRLIYFSYDVKMKEKGDIPEGYSVSREKKERFSLILESASTNQTSMYLCASSRQGVWGWVFFGSGTQLSVL.

J is TRBJ2-1 and V is TRBV7-8; 8 bases are shared with TRBD2. Looked up from germline, CDR1 is SGHVS and CDR2 is FQNEAQ. V was pared by 2 bases and J by 4 bases, with 4 bases of the junction left unmatched. The CDR3 totals 15 residues. The CDR3 sequence: CASSLSGTSYNEQFF. For the CDR3, the DNA is TGTGCCAGCAGCTTATCCGGGACTAGTTACAATGAGCAGTTCTTC.

J is TRBJ1-1 and V is TRBV7-9; the D gene is possibly TRBD1 (6 bases). Deletions cut 5 bases from V and 7 bases from J, with 11 bases between. Germline CDR1 SEHNR, CDR2 FQNEAQ (reference sequence). CDR3 length equals 12 residues. The DNA for the CDR3 is TGTGCCAGCAGCCCGCGGGACAATGAAGCTTTCTTT. Protein sequence: CASSPRDNEAFF.

The rearrangement links TRBV2 to TRBJ2-7; 10 positions match TRBD2. Per germline, CDR1 SNHLY and CDR2 FYNNEI. V dropped 7 bases and J dropped 3; count of bases not matched to a gene: 9. The CDR3 totals 15 residues. The CDR3 is CASMGSGRGDYEQYF. CDR3 coding DNA: TGTGCCAGCATGGGAAGCGGGAGGGGGGACTACGAGCAGTACTTC.

The V call is TRBV9, the J call TRBJ2-2, with D unresolved. Trimming stripped 4 bases from V and 5 bases from J, with 15 bases between. This CDR3 region has 15 residues. Germline CDR1 SGDLS, CDR2 YYNGEE. The CDR3 spells CASSPVGRETGELFF. The DNA of the CDR3 is TGTGCCAGCAGCCCAGTAGGCAGAGAGACCGGGGAGCTGTTTTTT.

The rearrangement links TRBV24-1 to TRBJ2-1; D remains unclear. The germline V gene has CDR1 KGHDR and CDR2 SFDVKD. V was trimmed by 9 bases and J by 8 bases, leaving 19 bases between them. This CDR3 is 14 amino acids long. Here the CDR3 reads CATQDSYRWDEQFF. DNA for the CDR3: TGTGCCACCCAAGATTCCTATAGGTGGGATGAGCAGTTCTTC.

This chain links TRBV15 with TRBJ2-1; 7 positions agree with TRBD1. In germline, CDR1 is LNHNV, CDR2 YYDKDF (reference sequence). The CDR3 sequence is 16 residues long. V gave up 0 bases and J gave up 7 bases; unmatched junction bases: 9. The DNA for the CDR3 is TGTGCCACCAGCAGAGATTACTCCCCGGGACAGAATGAGCAGTTCTTC. It encodes CATSRDYSPGQNEQFF. The variable domain in full, completed from reference TRBV15 and TRBJ2-1, reads DAMVIQNPRYQVTQFGKPVTLSCSQTLNHNVMYWYQQKSSQAPKLLFHYYDKDFNNEADTPDNFQSRRPNTSFCFLDIRSPGLGDTAMYLCATSRDYSPGQNEQFFGPGTRLTVL.

The V and J genes are TRBV3-1 (or the pseudogene TRBV3-2) and TRBJ1-3; 9 nucleotides match TRBD1. The V and J ends lost 4 bases and 4 bases, in that order; junction bases with no gene match: 2. Per the germline V gene, CDR1 is LGHDT and CDR2 is YNNKEL (reference sequence). CDR3 length: 14 amino acids. CDR3 protein: CASSPGTGGNTIYF. The CDR3 nucleotides read TGTGCCAGCAGCCCCGGGACAGGGGGAAACACCATATATTTT.

This clone was counted a single time. V usage is TRBV5-1 and J usage is TRBJ2-1, with D tentatively TRBD1 (7 bases). Trimming removed 2 bases from V and 4 bases from J, with 13 bases in between. The germline V gene encodes CDR1 SGHRS and CDR2 YFSETQ. There are 15 residues in the CDR3. CDR3 in amino acids: CASSFEGAGYNEQFF. CDR3 DNA: TGCGCCAGCAGCTTCGAGGGGGCGGGGTACAATGAGCAGTTCTTC.

The chain couples TRBV12-3 or TRBV12-4 to TRBJ1-1; 7 nucleotides match TRBD1. This CDR3 has 13 residues. Losses at the gene ends were 4 bases for V and 6 bases for J; bases not matched to a gene: 5. In nucleotides, the CDR3 is TGTGCCAGCAGTTCACAGGGGAAAGCTGAAGCTTTCTTT. Translated: CASSSQGKAEAFF.

The V and J genes are TRBV5-4 and TRBJ1-2; D uncertain. Looked up from germline, CDR1 is SGHNT and CDR2 is YYREEE (reference sequence). V was clipped by 5 bases and J by 1 base, with 12 bases between them. This CDR3 comprises 14 residues. The CDR3 DNA reads TGTGCCAGCAGTCCGACCGGGGATAACTATGGCTACACCTTC. This gives the protein CASSPTGDNYGYTF.

The chain is built from TRBV20-1 and TRBJ2-1; D remains unclear. The CDR3 consists of 11 residues. Germline assignment: CDR1 DFQATT and CDR2 SNEGSKA (reference sequence). Trimming took off 5 bases at V and 8 bases at J, with 10 bases between the two ends. This chain's CDR3 is CSAPYRHEQFF. The CDR3 DNA reads TGCAGTGCTCCATACCGACATGAGCAGTTCTTC.

The chain joins TRBV9 to TRBJ2-1; 9 bases are a match to TRBD1. The germline V gene has CDR1 SGDLS and CDR2 YYNGEE. This CDR3 comprises 16 residues. The junction had 6 bases not matched to a gene; V was cut back by 0 bases and J by 5 bases. The CDR3 region is CASSVDQDRGNNEQFF. DNA of the CDR3: TGTGCCAGCAGCGTAGATCAGGACAGGGGTAACAATGAGCAGTTCTTC.

The V call is TRBV4-1, the J call TRBJ1-4, with TRBD1 matching 7 bases. Germline trimming cut 1 base from V and 8 bases from J; bases unmatched to any gene: 10. Germline CDR1 is MGHRA and CDR2 is YSYEKL. CDR3 length equals 16 residues. This chain's CDR3 is CASSQGPRGQEEKLFF. CDR3 nucleotides: TGCGCCAGCAGCCAAGGTCCGAGGGGGCAGGAGGAAAAACTGTTTTTT.

V and J are TRBV5-4 and TRBJ1-1; unclear D gene. This CDR3 is 13 amino acids long. CDR1 SGHNT and CDR2 YYREEE come from the germline V gene (reference sequence). V dropped 4 bases and J dropped 1 base, with 8 bases sitting between them. The CDR3 is CASSQTANTEAFF. As DNA, the CDR3 is TGTGCCAGCAGCCAAACAGCGAACACTGAAGCTTTCTTT.

This chain connects TRBV19 to TRBJ2-5, with 7 bases matching TRBD1. V trimming: 3 bases; J trimming: 2 bases; junction bases outside the gene matches: 6. The CDR3 totals 15 residues. The germline V gene encodes CDR1 LNHDA and CDR2 SQIVND (reference sequence). The CDR3 region has the DNA TGTGCCAGTAGTATCCGACAGGGCCTACAAGAGACCCAGTACTTC. It translates to CASSIRQGLQETQYF.